The sequence of this T cell receptor (beta chain) was determined in a study of blood T cell repertoires in COVID-19. Whole-study context: Whether acute or convalescent, the COVID-19 samples came from the United States, Italy and Spain.

This clone was counted only a few times. Germline CDR1 and CDR2: SGHRS and YFSETQ. The V segment lost 9 bases and the J segment 2 bases; nucleotides outside the gene matches: 7. This CDR3 has 14 amino acids. Original handling: Estimation of nucleated cell counts relied on the amplification of reference gene primers. Generated by immunoSEQ multiplex PCR, the TCRdb table keeps only in-frame clones and is missing some. For V, J and clone size, that table is used; D and trimming come from the DNA. The sample has about 280,000 clones, over 75% seen once. The chain has TRBV5-1 and TRBJ2-2; 7 bases line up with TRBD2. The origin of this receptor is a man aged 50 to 59 with active or convalescent COVID-19. The sequencing sample was made of peripheral blood. CDR3 sequence: CATQAGDNTGELFF. In nucleotides, the CDR3 is TGCGCCACCCAGGCGGGGGATAACACCGGGGAGCTGTTTTTT.